Listed below are T cell receptor beta chains from one sample, sequenced in a study of OX40 agonist ivuxolimab in advanced cancers. Sequencing was performed with immunoSEQ multiplex PCR; in TCRdb, only in-frame clones are kept and a portion is missing. The sample contains 25,000 to 35,000 clones, approximately 91% of which appear only once. This specimen consisted of CD4+ or CD8+ T cells sorted from blood, obtained in a trial of the OX40 agonist ivuxolimab. These receptors all come from an adult with an advanced solid tumor such as melanoma, head and neck, liver or kidney cancer. CDR3s include the opening cysteine and the closing phenylalanine or tryptophan. Fields, in order: D gene, CDR3 length, V gene, CDR3 protein. The D gene is left open where the match is weak.

>-|13|TRBV9
CASSPRDIYEQYF
>TRBD1|15|TRBV6-1
CASSEGQGFYNEQFF
>TRBD2|15|TRBV7-3
CASSLGDYSTDTQYF
>-|15|TRBV28
CASSPDPSFTDTQYF
>TRBD2|14|TRBV19
CASGLAGGYNEQFF
>-|14|TRBV13
CASSSEGSSYEQYF
>-|10|TRBV29-1
CSVLSYEQYF
>-|12|TRBV25-1
CASSVVNNEQFF
>TRBD2|15|TRBV7-9
CASSFSAGGTYEQYF
>-|14|TRBV4-3
CASSQEVSYSEAFF
>TRBD2|13|TRBV5-5
CASSLPSGYEQYF
>-|13|TRBV6-1
CASLRADTGELFF
>TRBD1|15|TRBV27
CASSLSNRGQREQYF
>-|18|TRBV27
CASSSRGWASSYNSPLHF
>-|13|TRBV5-1
CASSSLATSEQYF
>-|15|TRBV7-3
CASSASGTTGETQYF